This T cell receptor (beta chain) was identified in a study of cytomegalovirus exposure and HLA in healthy donors. The CDR3 sequence is 13 residues long. Germline assignment: CDR1 SGHRS and CDR2 YFSETQ. With 5 bases clipped from V and 4 bases from J, the junction kept 3 bases outside the gene matches. Both 60 Vbeta primers and 13 Jbeta primers went into the PCR. Produced via immunoSEQ multiplex PCR; TCRdb's table is partial and in-frame only. The table records under 85,000 clones, 70% to 80% of them present only once. The specimen was PBMCs. This chain links TRBV5-1 with TRBJ1-1; 9 bases agree with TRBD1. The receptor's source is a man younger than 35 in good health and CMV-seronegative. DNA of the CDR3: TGCGCCAGCAGTTGGGGACAGGGCACTGAAGCTTTCTTT. Translated, it gives CASSWGQGTEAFF. The full variable domain, rest sourced from reference TRBV5-1 and TRBJ1-1, is KAGVTQTPRYLIKTRGQQVTLSCSPISGHRSVSWYQQTPGQGLQFLFEYFSETQRNKGNFPGRFSGRQFSNSRSEMNVSTLELGDSALYLCASSWGQGTEAFFGQGTRLTVV.